The following is a TCR beta chain sequence with its context. Its antigen is as yet unknown. This record belongs to a study of cytotoxic CD8 clonotypes in ibrutinib-treated CLL. Unmatched junction bases numbered 12, after V lost 6 bases and J lost 11 bases. The germline gives CDR1 MDHEN, CDR2 SYDVKM. The CDR3 sequence is 15 residues long. Points from the study as a whole: Baseline clonality was higher than in age-matched healthy donors and moved in step with circulating CD8+ T-cell counts.

Repertoires were generated with immunoSEQ multiplex PCR, while TCRdb's copy carries only in-frame clones and drops some. The table has more than 200,000 clones, about 75% seen once. The sequencing used PBMCs, collected after 12 months of ibrutinib treatment. This chain connects TRBV28 to TRBJ1-4, with 10 bases aligning to TRBD1. The clonotype originates from a human donor with chronic lymphocytic leukemia. This chain's CDR3 is CASRSGGTGEDKLFF. The CDR3 nucleotides are TGTGCCAGCAGAAGCGGAGGGACAGGGGAGGACAAACTGTTTTTT.